This T cell receptor (beta chain) was sequenced during a study of blood T cell repertoires in COVID-19. V lost 4 bases and J lost 7; bases outside the gene matches: 6. Germline-derived CDR1 and CDR2 are SNHLY and FYNNEI. This CDR3 contains 13 residues. Participant age was roughly 18 to 95 years, and participants resided in about 25 US areas. Method: immunoSEQ multiplex PCR; TCRdb's copy keeps in-frame clones and lacks some. The sample lists about 480,000 clones, around nine tenths seen once, with roughly 8% in the top ten. The sample comprised PBMCs or T cells enriched from blood (not recorded which). The origin of this receptor is a woman aged 60-75 years who had recovered from COVID-19. The V call is TRBV2, the J call TRBJ1-2, with 7 bases lining up with TRBD1. The CDR3 DNA follows: TGTGCCAGCAGTGTGAACAGGGGAGGTGGCTACACCTTC. This translates into CASSVNRGGGYTF.